The 26 T cell receptor beta chains reported below all come from one sample, sequenced in a study of T-cell reconstitution after alpha-beta-depleted transplantation in children. Unique molecular identifiers were used to barcode this TCRbeta library. Via MiXCR, TCRdb re-called the PCR reads, giving one row per CDR3 protein. The data show 200,000 to 250,000 distinct CDR3 sequences, under 30% seen once. Sequencing used PBMCs, obtained before TCRalphabeta/CD19-depleted stem cell transplant. These TCRs come from a girl aged 2-9 years with Fanconi anemia, due to receive a stem cell transplant.

This rearrangement joins TRBV7-6 to TRBJ2-5, with 7 nucleotides matching TRBD2. The trim removed 4 bases at V and 7 bases at J, leaving 9 bases unmatched. The germline V gene encodes CDR1 SGHVS and CDR2 FNYEAQ. The CDR3 length is 14 residues. The CDR3 is CASSSHGGSRTQYF. The CDR3 coding sequence is TGTGCCAGCAGCTCCCACGGCGGGAGCAGGACCCAGTACTTC.

This rearrangement joins TRBV20-1 to TRBJ2-3, with TRBD2 matching 10 bases. The CDR3 runs 13 residues. The germline gives CDR1 DFQATT, CDR2 SNEGSKA (reference sequence). Trimming took 2 bases from V and 7 from J; bases not matched to a gene: 3. The DNA of the CDR3 is TGCAGTGCTAGATTAGCGGGGGGAAATACGCAGTATTTT. Its protein is CSARLAGGNTQYF.

This clonotype was detected ten times or more. The V call is TRBV5-1, the J call TRBJ2-3, with 8 bases matching TRBD1. This CDR3 has 16 residues. After removal of 3 bases from V and 2 bases from J, the junction contained 8 bases not matched to a gene. Germline V gene data show CDR1 as SGHRS and CDR2 as YFSETQ. CDR3 bases: TGCGCCAGCAGCTCCCCGGACAGGGCTAACACAGATACGCAGTATTTT. This gives the protein CASSSPDRANTDTQYF.

The J gene is TRBJ2-3, the V gene TRBV10-2, with 10 bases aligning to TRBD2. Trimming at V came to 3 bases and at J to 3 bases, leaving 6 bases not matched to a gene. The CDR3 length is 16 residues. Per the germline V gene, CDR1 is WSHSY and CDR2 is SAAADI. The CDR3, as DNA: TGCGCCAGCAGTGAAATACTAGCGGGAATGACAGATACGCAGTATTTT. This codes for CASSEILAGMTDTQYF.

In this sample, this clonotype turned up a few times. V usage is TRBV12-3 or TRBV12-4 and J usage is TRBJ1-1, with TRBD1 matching over 7 bases. J gave up 3 bases and V 5 bases, and 9 bases lay outside the gene matches. The CDR3 contains 15 residues. The CDR3 reads CASSGETGKHTEAFF. DNA for the CDR3: TGTGCCAGCAGTGGAGAGACAGGGAAGCACACTGAAGCTTTCTTT.

This clonotype was detected a few times. The rearrangement uses TRBV9 and TRBJ2-2; perhaps TRBD2 as D (5 bases). V was pared by 6 bases and J by 5 bases, with 14 bases between. The CDR3 sequence is 14 residues long. Germline loops: CDR1 SGDLS, CDR2 YYNGEE. CDR3 nucleotides: TGTGCCAGCATGAACGGGGTGCAAACCGGGGAGCTGTTTTTT. It translates to CASMNGVQTGELFF.

The chain has TRBV10-3 and TRBJ2-7; 8 bases are a match to TRBD1. Trimming at V came to 6 bases and at J to 5 bases, leaving 9 bases not matched to a gene. CDR3 size: 14 residues. Germline values: CDR1 ENHRY, CDR2 SYGVKD. The CDR3 protein is CAIRKGQEFDEQYF. CDR3 DNA sequence: TGTGCCATCAGGAAGGGACAGGAGTTCGACGAGCAGTACTTC.

This chain connects TRBV5-1 to TRBJ2-4; TRBD2 matches 7 bases. CDR3 length: 13 amino acids. The germline CDR1 and CDR2 sequences are SGHRS and YFSETQ. After removal of 4 bases from V and 3 bases from J, the junction contained 1 base not matched to a gene. The CDR3 coding sequence is TGCGCCAGCAGCGGCGGGGGCAAAAACATTCAGTACTTC. This encodes CASSGGGKNIQYF.

The rearrangement links TRBV20-1 to TRBJ1-2; 9 bases align to TRBD1. Per the germline V gene, CDR1 is DFQATT and CDR2 is SNEGSKA (reference sequence). This CDR3 has 11 amino acids. J was trimmed by 8 bases and V by 5 bases; bases with no gene match: 3. CDR3 sequence reads: CSAGTGRGYTF. The CDR3 DNA reads as TGCAGTGCTGGGACAGGGAGGGGCTACACCTTC.

The chain carries TRBV6-5 and TRBJ1-2; D not certain. The CDR3 runs to 14 residues. Trimming left V 4 bases short and J 2 bases short, with 11 bases between. The germline CDR1 and CDR2 sequences are MNHEY and SVGAGI. Written as DNA, the CDR3 is TGTGCCAGCAGTTTTTTAGGGAGGAACTATGGCTACACCTTC. It yields the protein CASSFLGRNYGYTF.

This clonotype was seen ten or more times. CDR3 in amino acids: CASSEYFRTETYEQYF. The DNA of the CDR3 is TGTGCCAGCAGTGAATATTTTAGGACAGAGACCTACGAGCAGTACTTC. This chain joins TRBV25-1 and TRBJ2-7, with D maybe TRBD1 (6 bases). CDR1 is MGHDK, CDR2 SYGVNS, per germline. The CDR3 runs to 16 residues. V was cut by 0 bases and J by 2 bases, with 14 bases left in between.

This chain uses TRBV5-1 with TRBJ2-7; 10 positions match TRBD2. With 0 bases clipped from V and 6 bases from J, the junction kept 6 bases outside the gene matches. From germline, CDR1 is SGHRS and CDR2 YFSETQ. This CDR3 is built from 15 residues. CDR3 in DNA: TGCGCCAGCAGCTTGGTGCTAGCGGGAGATGTCGAGCAGTACTTC. Encoded protein: CASSLVLAGDVEQYF.

This clonotype was seen many times. One junction end disagrees with the germline gene, perhaps due to a read error. The J gene is TRBJ2-7, the V gene TRBV27, with D possibly matching TRBD1 (5 bases). Per germline, CDR1 MNHEY and CDR2 SMNVEV (reference sequence). This CDR3 is built from 14 residues. The chain's CDR3 is CASSSAPGLYEQYF. The CDR3 nucleotides are TGTGCCAGCAGTTCCGCCCCAGGGCTCTACGAACAGTACTTC.

This clonotype has only a few counts. The chain links TRBV7-8 to TRBJ1-3, with a weak D call TRBD1 (6 bases). Trimming pared 6 bases from V and 0 bases from J, leaving 12 bases between. The length of the CDR3 is 15 residues. Germline V gene sequence: CDR1 SGHVS, CDR2 FQNEAQ. Here the CDR3 reads CASSIGQNSGNTIYF. DNA for the CDR3: TGTGCCAGCAGTATCGGACAGAACTCTGGAAACACCATATATTTT. Variable domain in full (rest from reference TRBV7-8 and TRBJ1-3): GAGVSQSPRYKVAKRGQDVALRCDPISGHVSLFWYQQALGQGPEFLTYFQNEAQLDKSGLPSDRFFAERPEGSVSTLKIQRTQQEDSAVYLCASSIGQNSGNTIYFGEGSWLTVV.

This clonotype was detected ten times or more. This chain links TRBV20-1 with TRBJ1-5; 8 nucleotides align to TRBD1. V lost 2 bases, J lost 7 bases, and 4 bases stayed unmatched. The V gene's germline CDR1 is DFQATT and CDR2 SNEGSKA (reference sequence). This CDR3 spans 13 amino acids. CDR3 region: CSARNRGTQPQHF. CDR3 nucleotides: TGCAGTGCTAGAAACAGGGGGACACAGCCCCAGCATTTT.

CDR3 residues: CSASQGQETQYF. The CDR3, as DNA: TGCAGCGCGTCTCAGGGTCAAGAGACCCAGTACTTC. This chain links TRBV29-1 with TRBJ2-5; TRBD1 is a possible D gene (5 bases). V gave up 7 bases and J gave up 2 bases, with 11 bases separating them. CDR3 size: 12 residues. Germline CDR1 and CDR2: SQVTM and ANQGSEA.

This clonotype has just a few counts. The chain uses TRBV7-9 and TRBJ1-1; D remains unclear. The CDR3 extends over 15 amino acids. From germline, CDR1 is SEHNR and CDR2 FQNEAQ (reference sequence). Trimming removed 1 base at V and 1 base at J, with 10 bases between. The CDR3 is CASSLGSWANTEAFF. CDR3 nucleotide sequence: TGTGCCAGCAGCTTAGGCTCTTGGGCGAACACTGAAGCTTTCTTT.

The table lists this clonotype with many counts. V and J are TRBV5-6 and TRBJ2-3; a possible D gene is TRBD2 (6 bases). This CDR3 comprises 12 residues. Trimming pared 5 bases from V and 6 bases from J, leaving 10 bases between. Germline-derived CDR1 and CDR2 are SGHDT and YYEEEE. In DNA, the CDR3 is TGTGCCAGCAGTGGAGGGACGGATACGCAGTATTTT. It yields the protein CASSGGTDTQYF.

This clonotype was seen at least ten times. The chain joins TRBV12-3 or TRBV12-4 to TRBJ1-1; the D is unclear. Between the trimmed V and J ends, which lost 6 bases and 2 bases, there was a span of 19 bases. The CDR3 loop spans 16 amino acids. The chain's CDR3 is CASSPLKGGGNTEAFF. The CDR3 nucleotides read TGTGCCAGCAGCCCCCTGAAAGGTGGTGGAAACACTGAAGCTTTCTTT.

This clonotype came up many times. The rearrangement uses TRBV29-1 and TRBJ2-2; 8 bases are a match to TRBD2. V lost 6 bases and J lost 7; bases outside the gene matches: 16. This CDR3 has 16 residues. Germline V gene lookup returns CDR1 SQVTM and CDR2 ANQGSEA. The CDR3 sequence: CSVVKPLGAGDGELFF. The CDR3 DNA reads as TGCAGCGTCGTCAAGCCGTTGGGAGCGGGAGACGGGGAGCTGTTTTTT.

In its sample, this clonotype was seen many times. The CDR3 bases are TGCAGCGTTGGATCATCAGGGTACGATAATGAAAAACTGTTTTTT. Amino acids: CSVGSSGYDNEKLFF. This chain links TRBV29-1 with TRBJ1-4, with D maybe TRBD1 (5 bases). The germline gives CDR1 SQVTM, CDR2 ANQGSEA. Deletions cut 4 bases from V and 4 bases from J, with 16 bases between. The CDR3 has 15 amino acids.

This clonotype occurred many times. The V call is TRBV12-3 or TRBV12-4, the J call TRBJ2-7; D unresolved. The CDR3 is 14 residues long. V lost 3 bases and J 0 bases, leaving 9 bases between the germline ends. The CDR3 protein is CASSFFGFSYEQYF. CDR3 bases: TGTGCCAGCAGTTTCTTTGGGTTCTCCTACGAGCAGTACTTC.

The chain combines TRBV5-1 with TRBJ2-2; 7 nucleotides line up with TRBD1. The ends lost 5 bases at V and 4 bases at J; junction bases unmatched: 11. The CDR3 contains 16 residues. The germline V gene encodes CDR1 SGHRS and CDR2 YFSETQ. CDR3 DNA: TGCGCCAGCAGTCGGCTGGACAGGTCGGTCACCGGGGAGCTGTTTTTT. Translated: CASSRLDRSVTGELFF.

The table lists this clonotype with a few counts. This chain joins TRBV7-9 and TRBJ2-7; either TRBD1 or TRBD2 may supply D (5 bases each). V shed 5 bases and J shed 12 bases, with 17 bases lying between them. Per germline, CDR1 SEHNR and CDR2 FQNEAQ (reference sequence). The CDR3 runs 12 residues. The CDR3 region is CASSNGFRGTYF. CDR3 nucleotide sequence: TGTGCCAGCAGCAACGGTTTCAGAGGGACGTACTTC.

This clonotype was detected only a few times. The chain employs TRBV20-1 and TRBJ1-1, with TRBD1 as a possible D gene (6 bases). With 7 bases removed from V and 0 bases from J, the gap between germline ends came to 12 bases. This CDR3 has 13 amino acids. Germline V lookup: CDR1 DFQATT, CDR2 SNEGSKA (reference sequence). CDR3 residues: CSVDSPMNTEAFF. The DNA of the CDR3 is TGCAGTGTGGACAGCCCTATGAACACTGAAGCTTTCTTT.

This chain connects TRBV20-1 to TRBJ2-5, with D possibly being TRBD2 (5 bases). CDR1 is DFQATT and CDR2 is SNEGSKA in the germline V gene (reference sequence). CDR3 length: 12 residues. V was cut by 4 bases and J by 2 bases, with 8 bases left in between. The CDR3 DNA is TGCAGTGCTATTCCGGGGCAAGAGACCCAGTACTTC. Translated: CSAIPGQETQYF.